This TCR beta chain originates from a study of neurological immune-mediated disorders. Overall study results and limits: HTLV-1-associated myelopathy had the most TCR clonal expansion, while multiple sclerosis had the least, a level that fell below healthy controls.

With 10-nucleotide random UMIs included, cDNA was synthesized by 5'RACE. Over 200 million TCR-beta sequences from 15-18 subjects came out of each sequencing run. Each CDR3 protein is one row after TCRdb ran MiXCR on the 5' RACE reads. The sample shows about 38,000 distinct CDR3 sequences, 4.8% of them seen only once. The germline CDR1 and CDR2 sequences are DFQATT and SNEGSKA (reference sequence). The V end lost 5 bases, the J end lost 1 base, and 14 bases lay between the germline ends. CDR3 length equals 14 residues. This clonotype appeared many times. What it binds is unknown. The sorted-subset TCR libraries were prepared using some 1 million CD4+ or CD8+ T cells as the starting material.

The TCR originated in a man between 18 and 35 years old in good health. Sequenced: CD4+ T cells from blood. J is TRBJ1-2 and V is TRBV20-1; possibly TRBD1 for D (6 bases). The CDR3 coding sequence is TGCAGTGCTGGACCCTCCAGGGGTAACTATGGCTACACCTTC. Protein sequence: CSAGPSRGNYGYTF.